The 10 T cell receptor beta chains below were found in one sample sequenced in a study of PD-1 blockade in classical Hodgkin lymphoma. Assay used: immunoSEQ multiplex PCR; TCRdb lists only in-frame clones, some missing. The sample has about 97,000 clones, roughly 91% seen once. Each patient's relapse followed autologous stem cell transplantation, and brentuximab vedotin exposure varied. Here the sequenced sample was peripheral blood mononuclear cells (PBMCs), taken before the second cycle of nivolumab. The receptors here all came from a human donor with classical Hodgkin lymphoma.

The chain joins TRBV6-5 to TRBJ1-2; D uncertain. Germline assignment: CDR1 MNHEY and CDR2 SVGAGI. The V end was cut by 2 bases, the J end by 4 bases, with 8 bases between. CDR3 length equals 13 residues. The CDR3 protein is CASSYNGIYGYTF. CDR3 coding DNA: TGTGCCAGCAGTTACAACGGGATCTATGGCTACACCTTC.

CDR3 coding DNA: TGCGCCAGCAGTTTTTGTTGGTCCTATAATTCACCCCTCCACTTT. Protein product: CASSFCWSYNSPLHF. The chain uses TRBV10-1 and TRBJ1-6; no clear D. The CDR3 length is 15 residues. With 5 bases removed from V and 1 base from J, the gap between germline ends came to 9 bases. CDR1 and CDR2 from the germline V gene are WNHNN and SYGVQD (reference sequence).

The chain recombines TRBV19 with TRBJ1-2, with 10 bases lining up with TRBD1. Germline V gene sequence: CDR1 LNHDA, CDR2 SQIVND (reference sequence). This CDR3 has 16 amino acids. The junction had 12 bases not matched to a gene; V was cut back by 5 bases and J by 6 bases. CDR3 sequence: CASSPNLDRGRDGYTF. The CDR3 nucleotides are TGTGCCAGTAGTCCGAATCTAGACAGGGGGCGCGATGGCTACACCTTC.

The chain combines TRBV11-3 with TRBJ2-1; D is perhaps TRBD1 or TRBD2 (6 bases each). The CDR3 sequence is 15 residues long. CDR1 SGHNT and CDR2 YENEEA come from the germline V gene. V was clipped by 5 bases and J by 4 bases, with 15 bases between them. The CDR3 loop reads CASSHSGARYNEQFF. CDR3 sequence (DNA): TGTGCCAGCAGCCACTCGGGGGCGAGATACAATGAGCAGTTCTTC.

This chain joins TRBV27 and TRBJ1-5, with 7 bases matching TRBD1. Germline V gene data show CDR1 as MNHEY and CDR2 as SMNVEV (reference sequence). The CDR3 consists of 15 residues. Trimming removed 6 bases from V and 2 bases from J; junction bases left unmatched: 7. This chain's CDR3 is CASSRGGQGNQPQHF. CDR3 sequence (DNA): TGTGCCAGCAGCCGCGGAGGACAGGGCAATCAGCCCCAGCATTTT.

This rearrangement joins TRBV28 to TRBJ1-2; D is undetermined. The CDR3 spans 13 residues. CDR1 is MDHEN and CDR2 is SYDVKM in the germline V gene. Trimming removed 7 bases from V and 2 bases from J, with 11 bases in between. This CDR3 is CASTPPENYGYTF. CDR3 sequence (DNA): TGTGCCAGCACCCCTCCGGAGAACTATGGCTACACCTTC.

V is TRBV5-5 and J is TRBJ1-3; no clear D. Trimming left V 4 bases short and J 0 bases short, with 11 bases between. The CDR3 sequence is 15 residues long. Per the germline V gene, CDR1 is SGHKS and CDR2 is YYEKEE (reference sequence). The CDR3 spells CASSPPVSSGNTIYF. The CDR3 DNA sequence: TGTGCCAGCAGCCCCCCGGTCAGCTCTGGAAACACCATATATTTT. The full variable domain, completed using reference TRBV5-5 and TRBJ1-3, is DAGVTQSPTHLIKTRGQQVTLRCSPISGHKSVSWYQQVLGQGPQFIFQYYEKEERGRGNFPDRFSARQFPNYSSELNVNALLLGDSALYLCASSPPVSSGNTIYFGEGSWLTVV.

This chain uses TRBV7-9 with TRBJ2-5; D is possibly TRBD1 or TRBD2 (6 bases each). CDR1 and CDR2 (germline): SEHNR, FQNEAQ (reference sequence). The CDR3 contains 15 residues. Trimming pared 3 bases from V and 3 bases from J, leaving 14 bases between. The CDR3 loop is CASSFGGLGEETQYF. Written as DNA, the CDR3 is TGTGCCAGCAGCTTCGGGGGCCTTGGTGAAGAGACCCAGTACTTC.

The CDR3 sequence: CASSLTRGVDTQYF. The CDR3 bases are TGTGCCAGCAGCTTAACGAGGGGGGTTGATACGCAGTATTTT. This chain links TRBV7-3 with TRBJ2-3; D could derive from TRBD1 or TRBD2 (6 bases each). Germline values: CDR1 SGHTA, CDR2 FQGTGA. This CDR3 spans 14 amino acids. The ends were cut back, 0 bases at V and 6 bases at J, with 10 bases in the middle.

The chain couples TRBV10-1 to TRBJ2-2, with D perhaps matching TRBD2 (6 bases). The CDR3 has 17 residues. Trimming pared 8 bases from V and 0 bases from J, leaving 19 bases between. Germline CDR1 reads WNHNN; CDR2 reads SYGVQD (reference sequence). CDR3 sequence: CASSQSGRTTNTGELFF. CDR3 bases: TGCGCCAGCTCCCAATCGGGACGGACTACGAACACCGGGGAGCTGTTTTTT.